This T cell receptor (beta chain) was sequenced for a study of CD8 T cells in ankylosing spondylitis. Regarding the study as a whole: A TCR beta motif of roughly eight highly homologous variants appeared characteristic of ankylosing spondylitis blood.

Trimming stripped 5 bases from V and 6 bases from J, with 15 bases between. Germline V gene lookup returns CDR1 SGHTA and CDR2 FQGNSA. The CDR3 length is 14 residues. This clonotype was recorded a few times. Antigen: not known. TCRdb passed the 5' RACE reads through MiXCR, listing each CDR3 protein once. The sample has about 510,000 distinct CDR3 sequences; less than 6% are singletons. Sequenced material: blood, either unsorted or a sorted T cell fraction (not recorded which). This sequence originates from a male donor with ankylosing spondylitis. The chain carries TRBV7-2 and TRBJ2-3; D unclear. In DNA, the CDR3 is TGTGCCAGCAGCCCGTCCATCCCGGGCGATACGCAGTATTTT. It specifies CASSPSIPGDTQYF.